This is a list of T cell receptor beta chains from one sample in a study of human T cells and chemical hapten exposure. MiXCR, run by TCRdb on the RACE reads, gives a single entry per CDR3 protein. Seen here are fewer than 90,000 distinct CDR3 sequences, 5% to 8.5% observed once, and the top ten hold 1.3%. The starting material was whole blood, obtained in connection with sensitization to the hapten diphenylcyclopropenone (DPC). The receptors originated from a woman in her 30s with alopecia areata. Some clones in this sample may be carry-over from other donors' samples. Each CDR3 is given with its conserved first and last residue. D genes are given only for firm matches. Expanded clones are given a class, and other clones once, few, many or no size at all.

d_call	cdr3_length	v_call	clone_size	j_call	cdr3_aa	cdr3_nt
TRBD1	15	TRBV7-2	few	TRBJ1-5	CASSRQGQRNQPQHF	TGTGCCAGCAGCCGACAGGGCCAGCGCAATCAGCCCCAGCATTTT
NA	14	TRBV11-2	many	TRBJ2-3	CASSPPKTRHTQYF	TGTGCCAGCAGCCCTCCTAAAACAAGACATACGCAGTATTTT
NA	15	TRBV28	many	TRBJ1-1	CASRAPTVMNTEAFF	TGTGCCAGCAGAGCACCGACAGTTATGAACACTGAAGCTTTCTTT
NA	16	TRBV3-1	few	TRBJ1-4	CASSQAAETANEKLFF	TGTGCCAGCAGCCAAGCCGCAGAGACAGCGAATGAAAAACTGTTTTTT
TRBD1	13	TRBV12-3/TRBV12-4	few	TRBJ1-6	CASSKTGGSPLHF	TGTGCCAGCAGTAAAACAGGGGGTTCACCCCTCCACTTT
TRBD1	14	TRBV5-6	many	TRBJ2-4	CASSLGQGGNIQYF	TGTGCCAGCAGCTTGGGACAGGGGGGAAACATTCAGTACTTC
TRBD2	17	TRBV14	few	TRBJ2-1	CASRLTTSGDPYNEQFF	TGTGCCAGCAGACTGACGACTAGCGGGGACCCCTACAATGAGCAGTTCTTC
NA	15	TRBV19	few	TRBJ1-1	CASSIHGGMNTEAFF	TGTGCCAGTAGTATCCACGGGGGCATGAACACTGAAGCTTTCTTT
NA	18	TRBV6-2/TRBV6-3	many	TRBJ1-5	CASSYQIHRTADRQPQHF	TGTGCCAGCAGTTACCAAATCCATCGGACAGCCGACAGACAGCCCCAGCATTTT
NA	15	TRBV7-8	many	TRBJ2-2	CASSPPGAYTGKLFF	TGTGCCAGCAGCCCCCCAGGGGCGTACACCGGGAAGCTGTTTTTT
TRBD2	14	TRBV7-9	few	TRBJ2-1	CASSLNGGTNEQFF	TGTGCCAGCAGCCTAAACGGGGGGACCAATGAGCAGTTCTTC
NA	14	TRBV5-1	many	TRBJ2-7	CASSPGQLSYEQYF	TGCGCCAGCAGCCCAGGACAGCTCTCCTACGAGCAGTACTTC
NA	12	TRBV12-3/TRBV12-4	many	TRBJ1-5	CASSPQNQPQHF	TGTGCCAGCAGCCCGCAGAATCAGCCCCAGCATTTT
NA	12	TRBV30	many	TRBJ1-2	CAWSVTGYGYTF	TGTGCCTGGAGTGTAACAGGGTATGGCTACACCTTC
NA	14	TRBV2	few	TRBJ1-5	CASSLSGPLPPQHF	TGTGCCAGCAGTTTGTCTGGCCCGCTCCCGCCCCAGCATTTT
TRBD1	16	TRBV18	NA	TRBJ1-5	CASSPQGQGSNQPQHF	TGTGCCAGCTCCCCCCAGGGACAGGGAAGCAATCAGCCCCAGCATTTT
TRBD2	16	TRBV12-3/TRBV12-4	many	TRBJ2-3	CASSLALAGPTDTQYF	TGTGCCAGCAGTTTAGCGCTAGCGGGGCCCACAGATACGCAGTATTTT
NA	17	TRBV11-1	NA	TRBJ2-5	CASSSRTRATNQETQYF	TGTGCCAGCAGCTCCAGAACGAGAGCAACCAACCAAGAGACCCAGTACTTC
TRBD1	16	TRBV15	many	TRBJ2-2	CATSNNVGGHTGELFF	TGTGCCACCAGCAATAACGTAGGGGGCCACACCGGGGAGCTGTTTTTT
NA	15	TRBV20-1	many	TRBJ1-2	CSARVASGSDYGYTF	TGCAGTGCTAGAGTGGCCAGTGGGTCGGACTATGGCTACACCTTC
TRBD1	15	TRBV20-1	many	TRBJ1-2	CSARDEDRMVYGYTF	TGCAGTGCTAGAGATGAGGACAGGATGGTTTATGGCTACACCTTC
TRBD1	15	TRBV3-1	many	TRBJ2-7	CASSPQQGPTYEQYF	TGTGCCAGCAGCCCCCAACAGGGGCCTACCTACGAGCAGTACTTC
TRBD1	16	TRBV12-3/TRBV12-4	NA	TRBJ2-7	CASSLALGQGIYEQYF	TGTGCCAGCAGTTTAGCGTTAGGACAGGGGATTTACGAGCAGTACTTC
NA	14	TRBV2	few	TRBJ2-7	CASRVEVGPYEQYF	TGTGCCAGCAGGGTCGAGGTAGGACCCTACGAGCAGTACTTC
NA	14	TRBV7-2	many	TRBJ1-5	CASSPIGLGQPQHF	TGTGCCAGCAGCCCGATTGGACTTGGTCAGCCCCAGCATTTT
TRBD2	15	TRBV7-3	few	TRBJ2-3	CASSMTSGYTDTQYF	TGTGCCAGCAGCATGACTAGCGGATACACAGATACGCAGTATTTT
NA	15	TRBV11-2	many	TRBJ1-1	CASSLGRYMNTEAFF	TGTGCCAGCAGCTTAGGGCGATACATGAACACTGAAGCTTTCTTT
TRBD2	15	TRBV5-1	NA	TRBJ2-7	CASSATSGGLGEQYF	TGCGCCAGCAGCGCGACTAGCGGGGGGCTCGGGGAGCAGTACTTC
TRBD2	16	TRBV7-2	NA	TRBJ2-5	CASSLGAGGGQETQYF	TGTGCCAGCAGCTTAGGAGCGGGGGGCGGGCAAGAGACCCAGTACTTC
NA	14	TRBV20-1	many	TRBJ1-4	CSAAIGATNEKLFF	TGCAGTGCTGCCATCGGGGCCACTAATGAAAAACTGTTTTTT
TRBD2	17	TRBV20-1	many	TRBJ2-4	CSAGTSGGILGMDIQYF	TGCAGTGCCGGGACTAGCGGGGGGATATTAGGTATGGACATTCAGTACTTC
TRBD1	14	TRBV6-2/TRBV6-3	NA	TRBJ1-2	CASSYPAGGDGYTF	TGTGCCAGCAGTTATCCGGCAGGGGGCGATGGCTACACCTTC
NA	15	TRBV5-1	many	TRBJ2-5	CASSLTGKAEETQYF	TGCGCCAGCAGCTTGACAGGGAAAGCAGAAGAGACCCAGTACTTC
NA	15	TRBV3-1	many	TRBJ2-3	CASSQDVRNTDTQYF	TGTGCCAGCAGCCAAGACGTGCGAAACACAGATACGCAGTATTTT
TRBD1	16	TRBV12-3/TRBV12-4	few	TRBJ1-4	CASSLGGAGTDEKLFF	TGTGCCAGCAGTTTAGGTGGGGCAGGGACAGATGAAAAACTGTTTTTT
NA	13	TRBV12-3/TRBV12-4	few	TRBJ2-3	CASSLGFTDTQYF	TGTGCCAGCAGTTTGGGTTTCACAGATACGCAGTATTTT
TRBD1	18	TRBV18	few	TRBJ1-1	CASSPFRDRGTSVTEAFF	TGTGCCAGCTCACCATTTCGAGACAGGGGAACCTCGGTCACTGAAGCTTTCTTT
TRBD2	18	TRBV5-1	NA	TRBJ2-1	CASSLVPSGGSVYNEQFF	TGCGCCAGCAGCTTGGTCCCTAGCGGGGGGTCGGTCTACAATGAGCAGTTCTTC
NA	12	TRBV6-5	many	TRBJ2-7	CASSYGGGEQYF	TGTGCCAGCAGTTATGGAGGGGGTGAGCAGTACTTC
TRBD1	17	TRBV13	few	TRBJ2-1	CASSPVGRGSSYNEQFF	TGTGCCAGCAGCCCAGTGGGCAGGGGGAGCTCCTACAATGAGCAGTTCTTC
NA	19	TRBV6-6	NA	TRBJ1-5	CASTPRGGGRGNSNQPQHF	TGTGCCAGCACCCCCCGAGGAGGTGGGAGAGGGAACAGCAATCAGCCCCAGCATTTT
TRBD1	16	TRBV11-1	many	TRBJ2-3	CASSRQGARSADTQYF	TGTGCCAGCAGCCGACAGGGGGCAAGATCCGCAGATACGCAGTATTTT
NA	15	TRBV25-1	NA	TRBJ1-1	CASSVLGARDTEAFF	TGTGCCAGCAGTGTTCTGGGGGCGCGGGACACTGAAGCTTTCTTT